The rows below give T cell receptor beta chains drawn from one sample of a study of control samples from healthy donors and cancer patients. The table came from immunoSEQ multiplex PCR; TCRdb's copy has only in-frame clones and leaves some out. Of about 90,000 clones listed, approximately 95% are singletons. Material: blood. These receptors were collected from a woman aged 25 to 45 in good health. CDR3s include the opening cysteine and the closing phenylalanine or tryptophan. A D gene is named only where the DNA matches it firmly. Size values are once, few and many counts, or a class for expanded clones, and some rows have none.

J gene	V gene	D gene	clone size	CDR3 length	CDR3 protein	CDR3 DNA
TRBJ1-1	TRBV4-1	NA	NA	15	CASSQDRRMNTEAFF	TGCGCCAGCAGCCAAGATCGGAGGATGAACACTGAAGCTTTCTTT
TRBJ2-3	TRBV6-4	NA	NA	13	CASSDSNTGRKYF	TGTGCCAGCAGTGACTCGAACACAGGGAGGAAGTATTTT
TRBJ1-1	TRBV4-1	TRBD1	NA	15	CASSPADRGATEAFF	TGCGCCAGCAGCCCCGCCGACAGGGGCGCCACTGAAGCTTTCTTT
TRBJ1-5	TRBV6-6	TRBD1	NA	21	CASRRKRQGAKPMPHNQPQHF	TGTGCCAGCAGACGAAAGCGACAGGGGGCTAAACCAATGCCGCACAATCAGCCCCAGCATTTT
TRBJ2-2	TRBV5-1	NA	NA	16	CASSLGTGPYTGELFF	TGCGCCAGCAGCTTGGGAACCGGGCCTTACACCGGGGAGCTGTTTTTT
TRBJ2-2	TRBV28	NA	once	15	CASSPTVPSTGELFF	TGTGCCAGCAGTCCGACTGTACCTAGCACCGGGGAGCTGTTTTTT
TRBJ1-1	TRBV5-1	TRBD1	NA	15	CASSQPQGAVPEAFF	TGCGCCAGCAGCCAACCGCAGGGGGCGGTTCCTGAAGCTTTCTTT
TRBJ2-7	TRBV19	TRBD1	NA	15	CASSITGGPSYEQYF	TGTGCCAGTAGTATCACAGGGGGGCCCTCCTACGAGCAGTACTTC
TRBJ2-1	TRBV9	NA	NA	16	CASSVDVRESYNEQFF	TGTGCCAGCAGCGTAGATGTCAGGGAGTCCTACAATGAGCAGTTCTTC
TRBJ1-1	TRBV2	NA	NA	13	CASSGDLGTEAFF	TGTGCCAGCAGCGGGGACCTGGGCACTGAAGCTTTCTTT
TRBJ1-4	TRBV9	NA	NA	18	CASSVGYNPAATNEKLFF	TGTGCCAGCAGCGTAGGTTATAACCCTGCGGCTACTAATGAAAAACTGTTTTTT
TRBJ1-1	TRBV28	NA	NA	14	CASRSTGPDTEAFF	TGTGCCAGCAGGAGCACAGGACCAGACACTGAAGCTTTCTTT
TRBJ1-5	TRBV6-5	NA	NA	13	CASRGLGNQPQHF	TGTGCCAGCAGGGGCCTAGGGAATCAGCCCCAGCATTTT
TRBJ2-3	TRBV6-5	NA	NA	13	CASSLYPQDTQYF	TGTGCCAGCAGTTTGTACCCACAGGATACGCAGTATTTT
TRBJ2-2	TRBV18	NA	NA	14	CASSSTSSSGELFF	TGTGCCAGCTCATCGACTAGTAGTAGCGGGGAGCTGTTTTTT
TRBJ1-1	TRBV10-2	TRBD1	few	13	CASKWTGDTEAFF	TGCGCCAGCAAATGGACAGGGGACACTGAAGCTTTCTTT
TRBJ2-7	TRBV3-1/TRBV3-2	TRBD2	NA	17	CASSQALRRGVSYEQYF	TGCGCCAGCAGCCAAGCTCTCCGGCGGGGGGTCTCCTACGAGCAGTACTTC
TRBJ1-6	TRBV7-8	NA	NA	16	CASSFVPIVEGSPLHF	TGTGCCAGCAGCTTCGTTCCGATCGTCGAGGGTTCACCCCTCCACTTT
TRBJ2-1	TRBV19	TRBD2	NA	14	CASSAGEFYNEQFF	TGTGCCAGTAGTGCGGGGGAGTTCTACAATGAGCAGTTCTTC
TRBJ2-7	TRBV11-3	NA	once	13	CASSLEPTYEQYF	TGTGCCAGCAGCTTAGAACCTACCTACGAGCAGTACTTC
TRBJ1-2	TRBV3-1/TRBV3-2	NA	NA	13	CASSQGGSRGYTF	TGTGCCAGCAGCCAAGGAGGATCCAGGGGCTACACCTTC
TRBJ1-2	TRBV6-5	NA	NA	13	CASRTTGTRGYTF	TGTGCCAGCAGAACTACAGGGACGCGTGGCTACACCTTC
TRBJ2-3	TRBV9	NA	NA	16	CASSVRSPSTTDTQYF	TGTGCCAGCAGCGTTCGGAGTCCTTCTACCACAGATACGCAGTATTTT
TRBJ2-1	TRBV3-1/TRBV3-2	TRBD2	NA	18	CASSQGGPGLAGADEQFF	TGTGCCAGCAGCCAAGGAGGGCCGGGACTAGCGGGGGCGGATGAGCAGTTCTTC
TRBJ2-1	TRBV24-1	TRBD2	NA	16	CATSDPSGRTSYIQFF	TGTGCCACCAGTGATCCTAGCGGGAGGACCTCCTATATTCAGTTCTTC
TRBJ1-1	TRBV24-1	NA	NA	13	CATSDRTTGEAFF	TGTGCCACCAGTGATCGAACAACGGGCGAAGCTTTCTTT
TRBJ1-5	TRBV6-6	TRBD1	NA	17	CASSPRQGHPQTGPQHF	TGTGCCAGCAGTCCTCGACAGGGCCACCCCCAAACGGGGCCCCAGCATTTT
TRBJ2-7	TRBV6-5	NA	NA	13	CASSYTPGDEQYF	TGTGCCAGCAGTTATACACCGGGCGACGAGCAGTACTTC
TRBJ2-5	TRBV9	NA	NA	15	CASSVALDRQETQYF	TGTGCCAGCAGCGTAGCCCTAGACAGGCAAGAGACCCAGTACTTC
TRBJ1-1	TRBV28	NA	NA	14	CASSLMTVNTEAFF	TGTGCCAGCAGTTTAATGACAGTGAACACTGAAGCTTTCTTT
TRBJ1-2	TRBV28	TRBD1	NA	14	CASSPEGQGYGYTF	TGTGCCAGCAGTCCAGAAGGACAGGGGTATGGCTACACCTTC
TRBJ2-7	TRBV6-5	NA	once	14	CASSYSGPPEEQYF	TGTGCCAGCAGTTACTCGGGTCCCCCGGAGGAGCAGTACTTC
TRBJ2-1	TRBV3-1/TRBV3-2	TRBD2	once	15	CASSQEGLGYNEQFF	TGTGCCAGCAGCCAAGAGGGACTAGGGTACAATGAGCAGTTCTTC
TRBJ2-7	TRBV11-2	NA	NA	18	CASSLISPENTYSYEQYF	TGTGCCAGCAGCTTAATTAGCCCCGAGAACACGTACTCCTACGAGCAGTACTTC
TRBJ1-5	TRBV19	NA	once	15	CASSPSSYSNQPQHF	TGTGCCAGTAGTCCCTCTTCATATAGCAATCAGCCCCAGCATTTT
TRBJ1-3	TRBV9	NA	NA	16	CASSVALTGVGNTIYF	TGTGCCAGCAGCGTAGCCCTCACAGGAGTTGGAAACACCATATATTTT
TRBJ1-2	TRBV6-1	TRBD1	NA	16	CASSALTGTGGPGYTF	TGTGCCAGCAGTGCGTTGACCGGGACAGGGGGCCCTGGCTACACCTTC
TRBJ1-6	TRBV6-1	TRBD1	NA	15	CASSETGQGFPPLHF	TGTGCCAGCAGTGAAACGGGACAGGGATTTCCACCCCTCCACTTT
TRBJ1-5	TRBV7-9	NA	NA	12	CASSLRGQPQHF	TGTGCCAGCAGCTTAAGAGGTCAGCCCCAGCATTTT
TRBJ2-3	TRBV24-1	NA	NA	15	CATSDPGTHTDTQYF	TGTGCCACCAGTGATCCCGGGACTCACACAGATACGCAGTATTTT
TRBJ1-2	TRBV7-2	NA	NA	15	CASSFRTATPYGYTF	TGTGCCAGCAGCTTCAGGACAGCTACCCCCTATGGCTACACCTTC
TRBJ1-6	TRBV5-3	NA	NA	15	CARSQPQGRDSPLHF	TGTGCCAGAAGCCAACCTCAGGGGCGCGATTCACCCCTCCACTTT
TRBJ2-1	TRBV29-1	TRBD1	NA	11	CSVGTVNEQFF	TGCAGCGTAGGGACAGTGAATGAGCAGTTCTTC
TRBJ2-7	TRBV7-2	NA	once	14	CASSRERWAYEQYF	TGTGCCAGCAGCCGCGAGCGATGGGCCTACGAGCAGTACTTC
TRBJ1-2	TRBV12-3/TRBV12-4	NA	once	13	CASSNLGYYGYTF	TGTGCCAGCAGTAACCTAGGTTACTATGGCTACACCTTC